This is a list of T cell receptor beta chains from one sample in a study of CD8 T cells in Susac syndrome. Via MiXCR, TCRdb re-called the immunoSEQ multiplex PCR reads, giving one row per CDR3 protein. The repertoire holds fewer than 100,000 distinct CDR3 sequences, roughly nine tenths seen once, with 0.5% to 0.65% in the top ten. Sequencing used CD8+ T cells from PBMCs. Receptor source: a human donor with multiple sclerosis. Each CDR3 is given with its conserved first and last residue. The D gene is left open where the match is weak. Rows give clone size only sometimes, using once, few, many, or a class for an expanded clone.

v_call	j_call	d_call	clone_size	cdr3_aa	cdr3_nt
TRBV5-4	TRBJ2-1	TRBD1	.	CASSGGQHYNEQFF	TGTGCCAGCAGCGGGGGACAGCACTACAATGAGCAGTTCTTC
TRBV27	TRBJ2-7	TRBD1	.	CASSLYGTGPYEQYF	TGTGCCAGCAGTTTATACGGGACAGGCCCCTACGAGCAGTACTTC
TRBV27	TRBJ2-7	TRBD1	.	CASSTAGTGAYEQYF	TGTGCCAGCAGTACAGCCGGGACAGGGGCCTACGAGCAGTACTTC
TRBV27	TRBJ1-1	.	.	CASSSRTGIANTEAFF	TGTGCCAGCAGTTCACGAACTGGGATCGCGAACACTGAAGCTTTCTTT
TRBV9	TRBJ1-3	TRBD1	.	CASSQEGARGNTIYF	TGTGCCAGCAGCCAGGAGGGGGCAAGGGGAAACACCATATATTTT
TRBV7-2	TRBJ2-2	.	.	CASSFPTATGELFF	TGTGCCAGCAGCTTCCCGACAGCTACCGGGGAGCTGTTTTTT
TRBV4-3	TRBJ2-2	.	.	CASSQLGLNTGELFF	TGCGCCAGCAGCCAACTAGGACTTAACACCGGGGAGCTGTTTTTT
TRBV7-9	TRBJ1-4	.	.	CASSLRTIATNEKLFF	TGTGCCAGCAGCCTAAGGACTATCGCAACTAATGAAAAACTGTTTTTT
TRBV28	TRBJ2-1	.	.	CASEDEIAPQWNEQFF	TGTGCCAGCGAAGATGAAATAGCGCCACAATGGAATGAGCAGTTCTTC
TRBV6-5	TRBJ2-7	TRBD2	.	CASSAAGVADEQYF	TGTGCCAGCAGTGCCGCGGGAGTAGCGGACGAGCAGTACTTC
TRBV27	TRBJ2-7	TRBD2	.	CASSLSYPGTNYEQYF	TGTGCCAGCAGTTTATCGTACCCCGGGACTAACTACGAGCAGTACTTC
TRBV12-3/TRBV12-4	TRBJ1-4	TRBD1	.	CASSLGSPGGGEKLFF	TGTGCCAGCAGTTTAGGATCTCCAGGGGGCGGTGAAAAACTGTTTTTT
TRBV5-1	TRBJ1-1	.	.	CASSPWPGANTEAFF	TGCGCCAGCAGCCCCTGGCCAGGGGCGAACACTGAAGCTTTCTTT
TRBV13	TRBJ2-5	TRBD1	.	CASRRGQLETQYF	TGTGCCAGTCGCCGGGGACAGCTAGAGACCCAGTACTTC
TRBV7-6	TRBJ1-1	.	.	CASSLGYSNTEAFF	TGTGCCAGCAGCTTAGGGTATTCGAACACTGAAGCTTTCTTT
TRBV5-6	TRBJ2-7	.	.	CASSPTRSSYEQYF	TGTGCCAGCAGCCCTACTAGGAGCTCCTACGAGCAGTACTTC
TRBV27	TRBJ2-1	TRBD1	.	CASSLFQLGGDEQFF	TGTGCCAGCAGTTTATTTCAGTTAGGGGGCGATGAGCAGTTCTTC
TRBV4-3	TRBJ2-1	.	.	CASSQTDRNNEQFF	TGCGCCAGCAGCCAGACCGACAGAAACAATGAGCAGTTCTTC
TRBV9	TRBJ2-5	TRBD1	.	CASSPRVGGLETQYF	TGTGCCAGCAGCCCTCGGGTAGGGGGCCTCGAGACCCAGTACTTC
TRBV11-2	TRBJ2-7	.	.	CASSSYPQLRDQTYEQYF	TGTGCCAGCAGCTCCTATCCCCAGTTGCGGGACCAGACCTACGAGCAGTACTTC
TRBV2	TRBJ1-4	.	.	CASRPQGTNEKLFF	TGTGCCAGCAGACCCCAGGGAACTAATGAAAAACTGTTTTTT
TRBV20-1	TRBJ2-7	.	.	CSARESGHNYEQYF	TGCAGTGCTAGAGAATCGGGACACAACTACGAGCAGTACTTC
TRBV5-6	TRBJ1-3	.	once	CASSEGGGNTIYF	TGTGCCAGCAGCGAAGGCGGTGGAAACACCATATATTTT
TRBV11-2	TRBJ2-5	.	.	CASSPSEETQYF	TGTGCCAGCAGCCCTTCGGAGGAGACCCAGTACTTC
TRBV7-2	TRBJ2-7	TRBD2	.	CASSLARLAGLYEQYF	TGTGCCAGCAGCTTAGCCCGACTAGCGGGTTTATACGAGCAGTACTTC
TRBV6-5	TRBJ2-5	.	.	CASSWNPRDGDQETQYF	TGTGCCAGCAGTTGGAACCCCCGGGACGGAGACCAAGAGACCCAGTACTTC
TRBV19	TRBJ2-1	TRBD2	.	CASSPGTSSYEQFF	TGTGCCAGTAGTCCCGGGACTAGTAGCTATGAGCAGTTCTTC
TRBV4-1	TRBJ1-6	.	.	CASSRQRDLPSPLHF	TGCGCCAGCAGCCGCCAACGGGACCTTCCTTCACCCCTCCACTTT
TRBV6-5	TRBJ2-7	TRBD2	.	CASSYSSGGAGEQYF	TGTGCCAGCAGTTACTCTAGCGGGGGGGCTGGCGAGCAGTACTTC